This T cell receptor (beta chain) appears in the sequencing data of a study of T cell clonotyping in hematopoietic cell transplantation. Regarding the study as a whole: After transplant, recipient diversity fell while pathologically expanded clonotypes grew through day 180. Few recipient clonotypes overlapped donors; over 97% were de novo at given depth.

This clone appeared a single time. Antigen specificity is unknown. The assay was immunoSEQ multiplex PCR, and TCRdb's table has in-frame clones only and misses some. The table records approximately 11,000 clones, about 89% of them present only once. Recipients were bled about 28 days pretransplant and at posttransplant days 30, 100, 180. The receptor's source is a male patient aged 60 to 75 who had an allogeneic stem cell transplant from an unrelated donor, so the T cells may come from the graft donor. Some clones in this sample may be carry-over from other donors' samples. The source was PBMCs, collected 180 days after allogeneic stem cell transplant.

The CDR3 DNA reads TGTGCCAGCTCACCCTCTGACAACTATGGCTACACCTTC. Translating gives CASSPSDNYGYTF. The genes are TRBV18 and TRBJ1-2; D gene ambiguous. The CDR3 contains 13 residues. Trimming removed 3 bases from V and 2 bases from J, with 7 bases in between. The germline V gene encodes CDR1 KGHSH and CDR2 LQKENI.